This T cell receptor beta chain was identified in a study of early T cells in non-severe SARS-CoV-2 infection. Study summary: Sequencing targeted bulk RNA from unsorted whole blood, leaving chains unpaired. Study conclusions and caveats: Lookups in VDJdb leaned toward anti-spike CD8 responses and missed private and CD4 specificities.

In this sample, this clonotype turned up a few times. Its specificity is not known. Attached unique molecular identifiers marked individual cDNA molecules. TCRdb re-called the 5' RACE reads with MiXCR, one entry per CDR3 protein. The data contain around 60,000 distinct CDR3 sequences, about 10% of them seen just once; the ten biggest clones take up around 8.6%. CDR3 length: 14 amino acids. Germline CDR1 is LNHNV and CDR2 is YYDKDF (reference sequence). The V end was cut by 5 bases, the J end by 2 bases, with 12 bases between. V usage is TRBV15 and J usage is TRBJ1-1; a possible D gene is TRBD1 (5 bases). This receptor was obtained from an adult who was a healthcare worker with PCR-confirmed SARS-CoV-2 infection or an uninfected control (not recorded which). The sample consisted of whole blood. CDR3 nucleotide sequence: TGTGCCACCAGCTCCCGAGGGACTAACACTGAAGCTTTCTTT. Translation: CATSSRGTNTEAFF.